This TCR beta chain was recovered during a study of CD8+ T cells in alopecia areata. Looking at the study overall: A 6-month period off drug followed tofacitinib, which lasted 6 to 18 months.

The J segment lost 5 bases and the V segment lost 4 bases, leaving 8 bases of the junction unmatched. Germline loops: CDR1 SGHDT, CDR2 YYEEEE. The CDR3 totals 14 residues. cDNA reverse transcribed from extracted RNA served as the sequencing template. The data were produced by immunoSEQ multiplex PCR, yet TCRdb's version contains in-frame clones alone and is incomplete. Here the sample spans 160,000 or so clones, about 70% being singletons. This clone came up once. Sample: CD8+ T cells sorted from blood, taken at week 0. This clonotype was sampled from a human donor with alopecia areata. The rearrangement links TRBV5-6 to TRBJ2-7; the match to TRBD2 covers 8 bases. The CDR3 DNA reads as TGTGCCAGCAGCGCCGGGACTAGAGTCCACGAGCAGTACTTC. It yields the protein CASSAGTRVHEQYF.